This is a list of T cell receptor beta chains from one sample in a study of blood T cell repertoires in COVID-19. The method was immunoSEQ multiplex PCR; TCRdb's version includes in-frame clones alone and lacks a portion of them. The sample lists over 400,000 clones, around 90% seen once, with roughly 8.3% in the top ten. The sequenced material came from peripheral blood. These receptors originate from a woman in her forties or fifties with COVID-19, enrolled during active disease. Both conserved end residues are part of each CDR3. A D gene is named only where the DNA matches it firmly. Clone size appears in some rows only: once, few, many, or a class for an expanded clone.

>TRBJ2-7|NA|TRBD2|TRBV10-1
TGCGCCAGCAGAGGGACTAGCGGGGAAATGTACTTC
CASRGTSGEMYF
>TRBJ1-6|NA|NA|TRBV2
TGTGCCAGCAGTGAAGGGAGGACGGAGAATAATTCACCCCTCCACTTT
CASSEGRTENNSPLHF
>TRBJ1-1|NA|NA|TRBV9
TGTGCCAGCACCCGGACAGCGATGAACACTGAAGCTTTCTTT
CASTRTAMNTEAFF
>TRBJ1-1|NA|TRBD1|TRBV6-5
TGTGCCAGCATGATAGACAGGGAGGCTGAAGCTTTCTTT
CASMIDREAEAFF
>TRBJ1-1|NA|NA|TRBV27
TGTGCCAGCATTCGGGACACTGAAGCTTTCTTT
CASIRDTEAFF
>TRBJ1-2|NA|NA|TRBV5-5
TGTGCCAGCAGCTTGGAATGGGGAGTCTATGGCTACACCTTC
CASSLEWGVYGYTF
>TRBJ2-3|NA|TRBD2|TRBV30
TGTGCCTGGAGTCCGACATTTGCGGGGGAGCAGTATTTT
CAWSPTFAGEQYF
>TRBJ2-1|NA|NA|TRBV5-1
TGCGCCAGCAACTCCAGGGGGGACTACAATGAGCAGTTCTTC
CASNSRGDYNEQFF
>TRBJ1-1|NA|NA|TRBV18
TGTGCCAGCTCCCTACGGATGGGGGCCTTGAACACTGAAGCTTTCTTT
CASSLRMGALNTEAFF
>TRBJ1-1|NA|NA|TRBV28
TGTGCCAGCAGTTATTCTCCGGGGGTCACTGAAGCTTTCTTT
CASSYSPGVTEAFF
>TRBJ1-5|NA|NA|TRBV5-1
TGCGCCAGCAGCACCGACAGTGGACAGCCCCAGCATTTT
CASSTDSGQPQHF
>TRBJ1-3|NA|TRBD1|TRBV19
TGTGCCAGTAACCGACAGGGGAACTCTGGAAACACCATATATTTT
CASNRQGNSGNTIYF
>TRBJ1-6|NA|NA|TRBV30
TGTGCCTGGAAGAGGATCCGGGGAAGCTCCTATAATTCACCCCTCCACTTT
CAWKRIRGSSYNSPLHF
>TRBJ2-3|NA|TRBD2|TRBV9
TGTGCCAGCAGCGTAGCCCCGGTGGAGACTAGCCCTAGCACAGATACGCAGTATTTT
CASSVAPVETSPSTDTQYF
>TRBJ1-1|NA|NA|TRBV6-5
TGTGCCAGCAGTTACTGGAGGACAGCTATGAACACTGAAGCTTTCTTT
CASSYWRTAMNTEAFF
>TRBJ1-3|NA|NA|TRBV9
TGTGCCAGCAGCGTAGACGGACAGACTGGAAACACCATATATTTT
CASSVDGQTGNTIYF
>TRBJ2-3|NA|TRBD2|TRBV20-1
TGCAGTGCTAGTGCGGGGGGCATCAGGACAGATACGCAGTATTTT
CSASAGGIRTDTQYF
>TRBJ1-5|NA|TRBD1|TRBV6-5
TGTGCCAGCAGTCTCGACAGGGTTGCTCAGCCCCAGCATTTT
CASSLDRVAQPQHF
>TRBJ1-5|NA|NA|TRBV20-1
TGCAGTGCTAGTGCCTCCGGGACAATTAACAATCAGCCCCAGCATTTT
CSASASGTINNQPQHF
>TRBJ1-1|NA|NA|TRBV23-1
TGCGCCAGCGTTTCACAGGGCGCCCCTTTAGCTTTCTTT
CASVSQGAPLAFF
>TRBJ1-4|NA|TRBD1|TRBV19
TGTGCCAGTAGTCCCTGGACAGGGGGCGAAAGTGAAAAACTGTTTTTT
CASSPWTGGESEKLFF
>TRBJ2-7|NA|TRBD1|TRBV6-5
TGTGCCAGCAGCAAAGCGGGACAGGGGCTATACGAGCAGTACTTC
CASSKAGQGLYEQYF
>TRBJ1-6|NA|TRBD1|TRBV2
TGTGCCAGCCCCGGGACAGACAATTCACCCCTCCACTTT
CASPGTDNSPLHF
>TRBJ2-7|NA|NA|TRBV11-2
TGTGCCAGCAGCACCTGGACGGGGTTCTACGAGCAGTACTTC
CASSTWTGFYEQYF
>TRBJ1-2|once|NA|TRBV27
TGTGCCAGCAGTTTGGGAGGGTTGGGGACCTATGGCTACACCTTC
CASSLGGLGTYGYTF
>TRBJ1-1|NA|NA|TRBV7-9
TGTGCCAGCAGCTTAGGAGAAGCCCCTAAAGCTTTCTTT
CASSLGEAPKAFF
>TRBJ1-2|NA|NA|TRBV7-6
TGTGCCAGCAGCCCATTGCCCGGGGGAAACTATGGCTACACCTTC
CASSPLPGGNYGYTF
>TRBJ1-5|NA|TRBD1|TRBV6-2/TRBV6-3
TGTGCCAGCAGTTACCTGGCAGGGGGGAATCAGCCCCAGCATTTT
CASSYLAGGNQPQHF
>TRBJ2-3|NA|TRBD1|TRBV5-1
TGCGCCAGCACAACCGGGACAGGGGGCCCAGATACGCAGTATTTT
CASTTGTGGPDTQYF
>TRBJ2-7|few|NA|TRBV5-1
TGCGCCAGCAGCTTATTGGACACAACCTACGAGCAGTACTTC
CASSLLDTTYEQYF
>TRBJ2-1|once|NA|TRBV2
TGTGCCAGCACCTCCGGAGGCAGGGGTCCTCTAAGCTCCTACAATGAGCAGTTCTTC
CASTSGGRGPLSSYNEQFF
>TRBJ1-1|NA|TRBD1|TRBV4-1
TGCGCCAGCAGCCCGGAGGGACAGTGGGCTGAAGCTTTCTTT
CASSPEGQWAEAFF
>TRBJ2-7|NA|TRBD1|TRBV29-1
TGCAGCGTCCGACAGGGGCGAAGCGAGCAGTACTTC
CSVRQGRSEQYF
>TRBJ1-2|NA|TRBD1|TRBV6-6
TGTGCCAGCAGATCCGGGACAGGGTATGGCTACACCTTC
CASRSGTGYGYTF
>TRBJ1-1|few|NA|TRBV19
TGTGCCAGTAGCCACACAGAGAACACTGAAGCTTTCTTT
CASSHTENTEAFF
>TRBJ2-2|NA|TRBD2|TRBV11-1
TGTGCCAGCCGGGAGCCCGGGGGGGCCGCCGGGGAGCTGTTTTTT
CASREPGGAAGELFF
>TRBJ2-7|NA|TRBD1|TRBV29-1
TGCAGCGTTTCCGGGACAGGGTCCGCGCAGTACTTC
CSVSGTGSAQYF
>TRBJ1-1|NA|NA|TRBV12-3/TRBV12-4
TGTGCCAGCAGTTTTCTTCCACGGGTTGAAGCTTTCTTT
CASSFLPRVEAFF
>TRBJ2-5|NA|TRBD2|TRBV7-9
TGTGCCAGCAGCTCCTGGACTAGCGGGGGCTGGGAGACCCAGTACTTC
CASSSWTSGGWETQYF
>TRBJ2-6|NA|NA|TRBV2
TGTGCCAGTGGGATGACAGCTTACTCTGGGGCCAACGTCCTGACTTTC
CASGMTAYSGANVLTF
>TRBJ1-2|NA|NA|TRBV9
TGTGCCAGCACCTACACCCAGGGCATCGGAGGCTACACCTTC
CASTYTQGIGGYTF
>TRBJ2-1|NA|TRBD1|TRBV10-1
TGCGCCAGCAGTGATTCCGGGACAGGGGTTAGGAATGAGCAGTTCTTC
CASSDSGTGVRNEQFF
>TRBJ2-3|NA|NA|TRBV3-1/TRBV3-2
TGTGCCAGCAGCCAAGAAGTGGCCGATACGCAGTATTTT
CASSQEVADTQYF
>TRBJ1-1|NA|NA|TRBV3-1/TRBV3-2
TGTGCCAGCAGCCGCGCGGGGATCGCAGGTGGCACTGAAGCTTTCTTT
CASSRAGIAGGTEAFF
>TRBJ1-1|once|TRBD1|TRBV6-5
TGTGCCAGCGGCCGTGACAGGGGCGTGAACACTGAAGCTTTCTTT
CASGRDRGVNTEAFF
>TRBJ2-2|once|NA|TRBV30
TGTGCCTGGAGTGCGGGGGTCGGGGAGCTGTTTTTT
CAWSAGVGELFF
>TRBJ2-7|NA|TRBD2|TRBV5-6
TGTGCCAGCAGCTTCACTAGCGCGAGCTACGAGCAGTACTTC
CASSFTSASYEQYF
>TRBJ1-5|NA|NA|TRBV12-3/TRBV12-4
TGTGCCAGCAGAGAGGGGGTAGGGCAGCCCCAGCATTTT
CASREGVGQPQHF
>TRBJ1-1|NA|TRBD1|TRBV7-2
TGTGCCAGCAGCTTGACCACAGGGGGCACTGAAGCTTTCTTT
CASSLTTGGTEAFF
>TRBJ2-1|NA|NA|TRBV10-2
TGCGCCAGCAAAAGGGGGTGGAACAATGAGCAGTTCTTC
CASKRGWNNEQFF
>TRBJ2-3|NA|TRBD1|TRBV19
TGTGCCAGTAGCCCTTGGACAGGGAAAGGGAATACGCAGTATTTT
CASSPWTGKGNTQYF
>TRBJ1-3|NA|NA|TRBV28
TGTGCCAGCAGTTTGGGCCGGTCAAATCGAAACACCATATATTTT
CASSLGRSNRNTIYF
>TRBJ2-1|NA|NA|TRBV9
TGTGCCAGCAAGGGGCCCGGCTCCTACAATGAGCAGTTCTTC
CASKGPGSYNEQFF
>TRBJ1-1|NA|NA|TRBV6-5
TGTGCCAGCAGTTACTCTCATCAGAACACTGAAGCTTTCTTT
CASSYSHQNTEAFF